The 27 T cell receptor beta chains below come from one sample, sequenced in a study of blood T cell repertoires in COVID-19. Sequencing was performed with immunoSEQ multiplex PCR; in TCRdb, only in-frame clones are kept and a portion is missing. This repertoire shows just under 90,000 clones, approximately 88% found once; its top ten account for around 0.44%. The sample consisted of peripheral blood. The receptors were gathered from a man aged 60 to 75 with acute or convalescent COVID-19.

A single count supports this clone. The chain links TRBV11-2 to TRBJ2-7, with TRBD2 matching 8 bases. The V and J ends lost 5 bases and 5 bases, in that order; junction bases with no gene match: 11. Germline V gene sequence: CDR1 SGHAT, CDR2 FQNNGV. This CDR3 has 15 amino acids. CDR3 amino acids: CASSGAGTSFHEQYF. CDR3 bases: TGTGCCAGCAGCGGGGCCGGGACTAGTTTCCACGAGCAGTACTTC.

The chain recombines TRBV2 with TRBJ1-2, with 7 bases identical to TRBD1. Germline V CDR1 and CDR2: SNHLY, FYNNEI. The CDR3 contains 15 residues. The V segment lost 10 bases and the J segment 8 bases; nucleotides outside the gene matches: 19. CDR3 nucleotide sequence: TGTGCCACCCGTAAGGGCGAAACAGGGGCTATGGGCTACACCTTC. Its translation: CATRKGETGAMGYTF.

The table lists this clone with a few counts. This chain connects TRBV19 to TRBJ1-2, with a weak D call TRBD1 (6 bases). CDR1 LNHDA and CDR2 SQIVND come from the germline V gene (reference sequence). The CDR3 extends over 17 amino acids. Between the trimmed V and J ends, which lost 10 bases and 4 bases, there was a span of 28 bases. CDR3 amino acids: CATRGQADSPNLYGYTF. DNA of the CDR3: TGTGCCACCCGGGGCCAAGCGGACAGCCCAAACCTCTATGGCTACACCTTC.

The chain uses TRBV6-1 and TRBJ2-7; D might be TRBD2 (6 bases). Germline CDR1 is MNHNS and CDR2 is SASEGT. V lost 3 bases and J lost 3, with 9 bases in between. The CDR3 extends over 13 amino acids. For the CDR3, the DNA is TGTGCCAGCAGTGATGCTAGCGACTACGAGCAGTACTTC. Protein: CASSDASDYEQYF.

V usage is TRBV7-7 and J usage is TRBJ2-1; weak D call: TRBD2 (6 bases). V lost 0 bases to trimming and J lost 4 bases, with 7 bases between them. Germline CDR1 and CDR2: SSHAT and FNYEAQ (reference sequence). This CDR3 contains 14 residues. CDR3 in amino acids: CASSLAGGYNEQFF. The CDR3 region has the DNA TGTGCCAGCAGCTTAGCGGGGGGTTACAATGAGCAGTTCTTC.

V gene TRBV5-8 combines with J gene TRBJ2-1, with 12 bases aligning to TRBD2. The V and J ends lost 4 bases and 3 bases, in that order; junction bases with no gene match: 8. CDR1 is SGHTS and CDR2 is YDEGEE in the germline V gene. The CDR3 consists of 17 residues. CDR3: CASSASRGLAGYNEQFF. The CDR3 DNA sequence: TGTGCCAGCAGCGCTTCCCGGGGACTAGCGGGCTACAATGAGCAGTTCTTC.

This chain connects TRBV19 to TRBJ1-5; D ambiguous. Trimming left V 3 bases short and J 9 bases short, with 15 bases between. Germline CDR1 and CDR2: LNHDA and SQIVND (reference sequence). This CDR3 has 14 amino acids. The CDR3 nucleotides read TGTGCCAGTAGTATCGGCCTGTCTGGGCGGCCCCAGCATTTT. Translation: CASSIGLSGRPQHF. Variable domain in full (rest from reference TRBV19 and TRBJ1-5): DGGITQSPKYLFRKEGQNVTLSCEQNLNHDAMYWYRQDPGQGLRLIYYSQIVNDFQKGDIAEGYSVSREKKESFPLTVTSAQKNPTAFYLCASSIGLSGRPQHFGDGTRLSIL.

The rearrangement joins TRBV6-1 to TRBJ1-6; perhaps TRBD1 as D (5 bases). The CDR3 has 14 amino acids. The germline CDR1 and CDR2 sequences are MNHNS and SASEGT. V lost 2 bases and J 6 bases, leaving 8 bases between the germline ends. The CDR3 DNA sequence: TGTGCCAGCAGTGAACGGAGGGGTAATTCACCCCTCCACTTT. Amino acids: CASSERRGNSPLHF.

In nucleotides, the CDR3 is TGTGCCAGTACCGGGACAGGACACTACGAGCAGTACTTC. This translates into CASTGTGHYEQYF. The chain employs TRBV19 and TRBJ2-7; 8 nucleotides align to TRBD1. This CDR3 comprises 13 residues. Germline V gene data show CDR1 as LNHDA and CDR2 as SQIVND (reference sequence). V trimming: 7 bases; J trimming: 3 bases; junction bases outside the gene matches: 5.

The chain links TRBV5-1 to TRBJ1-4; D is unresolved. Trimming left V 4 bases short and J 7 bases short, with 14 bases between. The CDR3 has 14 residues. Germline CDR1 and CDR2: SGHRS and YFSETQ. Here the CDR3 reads CASSEGLLSEKLFF. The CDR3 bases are TGCGCCAGCAGCGAGGGCCTCTTGAGTGAAAAACTGTTTTTT.

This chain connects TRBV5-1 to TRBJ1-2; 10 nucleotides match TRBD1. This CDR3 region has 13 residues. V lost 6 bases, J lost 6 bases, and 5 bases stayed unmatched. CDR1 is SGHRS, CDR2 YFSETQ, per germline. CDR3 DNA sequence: TGCGCCAGCACTTGGACAGGGGGGCATGGCTACACCTTC. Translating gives CASTWTGGHGYTF.

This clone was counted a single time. The CDR3 region is CASSLQVLTSNTEAFF. Written as DNA, the CDR3 is TGCGCCAGCAGCTTACAGGTCCTAACTTCGAACACTGAAGCTTTCTTT. The chain uses TRBV5-1 and TRBJ1-1; tentative D call: TRBD1 (5 bases). The CDR3 totals 16 residues. Germline V gene data show CDR1 as SGHRS and CDR2 as YFSETQ. Trimming cost V 2 bases and J 1 base, with 15 bases left between them.

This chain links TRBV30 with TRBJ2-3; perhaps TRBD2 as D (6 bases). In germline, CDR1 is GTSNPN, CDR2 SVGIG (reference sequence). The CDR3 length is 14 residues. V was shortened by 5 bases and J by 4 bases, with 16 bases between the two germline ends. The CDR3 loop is CAWEQAGFPDTQYF. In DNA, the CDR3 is TGTGCCTGGGAACAGGCGGGGTTCCCAGATACGCAGTATTTT.

As DNA, the CDR3 is TGTGCCAGCAGCCAAGTTCAGGGCTACGAGCAGTACTTC. Its translation: CASSQVQGYEQYF. The rearrangement uses TRBV3-1 (or the pseudogene TRBV3-2) and TRBJ2-7, with D perhaps matching TRBD1 (5 bases). The germline CDR1 and CDR2 sequences are LGHDT and YNNKEL (reference sequence). Trimming pared 1 base from V and 3 bases from J, leaving 7 bases between. The CDR3 consists of 13 residues.

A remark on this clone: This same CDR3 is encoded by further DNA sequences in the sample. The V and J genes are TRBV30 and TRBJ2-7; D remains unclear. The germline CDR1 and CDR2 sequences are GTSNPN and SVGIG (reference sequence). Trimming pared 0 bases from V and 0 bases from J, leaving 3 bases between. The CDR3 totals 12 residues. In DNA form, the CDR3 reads TGTGCCTGGAGTGTCAGCTCCTACGAGCAGTACTTC. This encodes CAWSVSSYEQYF.

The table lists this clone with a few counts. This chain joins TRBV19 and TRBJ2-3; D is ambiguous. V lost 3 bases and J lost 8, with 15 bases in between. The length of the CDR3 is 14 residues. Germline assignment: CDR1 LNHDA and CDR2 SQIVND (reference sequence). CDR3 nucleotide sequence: TGTGCCAGTAGTATCTCGGGTGGCCTTGCTACGCAGTATTTT. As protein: CASSISGGLATQYF. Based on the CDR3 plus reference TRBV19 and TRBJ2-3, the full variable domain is DGGITQSPKYLFRKEGQNVTLSCEQNLNHDAMYWYRQDPGQGLRLIYYSQIVNDFQKGDIAEGYSVSREKKESFPLTVTSAQKNPTAFYLCASSISGGLATQYFGPGTRLTVL.

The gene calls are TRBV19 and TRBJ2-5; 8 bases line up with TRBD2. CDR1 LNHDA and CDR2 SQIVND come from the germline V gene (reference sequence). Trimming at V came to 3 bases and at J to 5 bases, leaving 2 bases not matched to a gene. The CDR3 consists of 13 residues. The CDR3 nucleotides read TGTGCCAGTAGTATCTCTAGCGGGGAGACCCAGTACTTC. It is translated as CASSISSGETQYF.

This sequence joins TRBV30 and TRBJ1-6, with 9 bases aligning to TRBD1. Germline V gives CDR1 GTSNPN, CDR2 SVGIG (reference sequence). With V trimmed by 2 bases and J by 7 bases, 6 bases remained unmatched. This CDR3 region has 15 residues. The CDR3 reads CAWSKWTGANSPLHF. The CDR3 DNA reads TGTGCCTGGAGTAAATGGACAGGGGCCAATTCACCCCTCCACTTT.

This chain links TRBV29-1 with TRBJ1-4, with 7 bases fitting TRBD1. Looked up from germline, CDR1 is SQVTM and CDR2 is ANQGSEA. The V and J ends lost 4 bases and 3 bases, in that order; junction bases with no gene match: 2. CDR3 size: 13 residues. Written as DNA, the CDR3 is TGCAGCGTTGCCACAGGGGCTAATGAAAAACTGTTTTTT. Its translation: CSVATGANEKLFF. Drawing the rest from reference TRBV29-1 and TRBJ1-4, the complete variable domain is SAVISQKPSRDICQRGTSLTIQCQVDSQVTMMFWYRQQPGQSLTLIATANQGSEATYESGFVIDKFPISRPNLTFSTLTVSNMSPEDSSIYLCSVATGANEKLFFGSGTQLSVL.

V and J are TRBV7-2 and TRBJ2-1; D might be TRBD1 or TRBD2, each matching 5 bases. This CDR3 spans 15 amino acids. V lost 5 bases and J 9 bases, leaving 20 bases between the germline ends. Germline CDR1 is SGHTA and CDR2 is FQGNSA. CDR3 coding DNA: TGTGCCAGCAGCCTAGGGGCGGTCGCGGGTCCTGAGCAGTTCTTC. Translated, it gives CASSLGAVAGPEQFF.

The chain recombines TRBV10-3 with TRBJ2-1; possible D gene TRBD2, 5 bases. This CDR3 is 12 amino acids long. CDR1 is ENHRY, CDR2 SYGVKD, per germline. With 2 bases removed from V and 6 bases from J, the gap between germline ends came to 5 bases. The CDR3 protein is CAISETSNEQFF. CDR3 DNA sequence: TGTGCCATCAGTGAGACTAGCAATGAGCAGTTCTTC.

The CDR3: CATDRSGGLHGYTF. In DNA, the CDR3 is TGTGCGACAGACCGCTCAGGGGGGTTACATGGCTACACCTTC. This chain joins TRBV6-5 and TRBJ1-2; 7 bases align to TRBD1. The CDR3 is 14 amino acids. Germline values: CDR1 MNHEY, CDR2 SVGAGI.

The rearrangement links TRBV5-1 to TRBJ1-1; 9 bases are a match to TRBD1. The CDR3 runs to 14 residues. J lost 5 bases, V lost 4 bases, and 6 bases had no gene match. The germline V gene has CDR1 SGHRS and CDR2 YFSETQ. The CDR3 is CASSAGTGHTEAFF. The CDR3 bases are TGCGCCAGCAGCGCCGGGACAGGGCATACTGAAGCTTTCTTT.

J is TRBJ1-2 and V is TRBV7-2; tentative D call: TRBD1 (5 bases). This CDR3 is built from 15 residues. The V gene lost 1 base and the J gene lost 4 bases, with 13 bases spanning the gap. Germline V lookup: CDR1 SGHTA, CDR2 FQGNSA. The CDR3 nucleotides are TGTGCCAGCAGCTTAGGCGGAGATAGGGGCTATGGCTACACCTTC. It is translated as CASSLGGDRGYGYTF.

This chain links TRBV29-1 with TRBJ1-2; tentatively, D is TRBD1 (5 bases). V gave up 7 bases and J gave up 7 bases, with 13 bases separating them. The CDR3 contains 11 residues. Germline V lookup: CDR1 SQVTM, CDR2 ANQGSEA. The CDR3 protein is CSGQGLGGYTF. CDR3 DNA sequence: TGCAGCGGTCAGGGTTTAGGTGGCTACACCTTC.

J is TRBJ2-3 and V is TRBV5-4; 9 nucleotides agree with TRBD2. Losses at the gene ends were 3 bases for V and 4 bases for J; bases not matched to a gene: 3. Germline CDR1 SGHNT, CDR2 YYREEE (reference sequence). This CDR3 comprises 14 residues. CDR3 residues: CASSSGLAADTQYF. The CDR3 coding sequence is TGTGCCAGCAGCTCGGGACTAGCCGCAGATACGCAGTATTTT.

The CDR3 spells CASTNAGGNQPQHF. DNA for the CDR3: TGTGCCAGCACTAACGCGGGGGGCAATCAGCCCCAGCATTTT. This rearrangement joins TRBV6-6 to TRBJ1-5; maybe TRBD1 (5 bases). This CDR3 is 14 amino acids long. CDR1 and CDR2 from the germline V gene are MNHNY and SVGAGI (reference sequence). Trimming pared 7 bases from V and 2 bases from J, leaving 12 bases between.